This TCR beta chain is from a study of T cell responses to AZD1222 COVID-19 vaccine. Deletions cut 4 bases from V and 2 bases from J, with 5 bases between. Germline CDR1 MNHEY, CDR2 SVGEGT. This CDR3 comprises 13 residues. Method: immunoSEQ multiplex PCR; TCRdb's copy keeps in-frame clones and lacks some. The sample lists about 85,000 clones, 85% to 90% occurring once. Points on this clone: Its target is not known.

Broader study findings: The donors showed a predominance of white British ancestry and of females, with possible underestimation of clonal diversity.

The receptor was isolated from an adult in good health. This specimen was peripheral blood, taken on day 0 of AZD1222 vaccination. The chain has TRBV6-2 or TRBV6-3 and TRBJ2-2; D is unresolved. The CDR3 bases are TGTGCCAGCAGTTCCCCTAACACCGGGGAGCTGTTTTTT. Residues: CASSSPNTGELFF.